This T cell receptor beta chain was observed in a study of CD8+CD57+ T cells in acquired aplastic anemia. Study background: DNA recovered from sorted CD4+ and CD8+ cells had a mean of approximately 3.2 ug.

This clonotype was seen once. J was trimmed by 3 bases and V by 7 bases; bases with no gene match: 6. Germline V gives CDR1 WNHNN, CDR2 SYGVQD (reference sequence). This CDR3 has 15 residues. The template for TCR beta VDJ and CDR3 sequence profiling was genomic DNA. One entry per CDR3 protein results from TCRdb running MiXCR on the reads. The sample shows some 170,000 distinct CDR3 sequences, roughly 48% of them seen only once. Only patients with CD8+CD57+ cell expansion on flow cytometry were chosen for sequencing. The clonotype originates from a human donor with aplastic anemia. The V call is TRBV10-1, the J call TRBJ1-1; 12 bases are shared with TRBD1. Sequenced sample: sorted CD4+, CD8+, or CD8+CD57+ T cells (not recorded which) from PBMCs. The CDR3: CASKPGQGADTEAFF. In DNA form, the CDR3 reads TGCGCCAGCAAGCCGGGACAGGGGGCGGACACTGAAGCTTTCTTT.